This TCR beta chain was retrieved from a study of post-analysis software for immune sequencing data. Study context: Recorded subtypes: relapsing-remitting, secondary progressive, progressive-relapsing; some patients unannotated.

CDR3 length: 14 amino acids. Germline loops: CDR1 SNHLY, CDR2 FYNNEI. Between the trimmed V and J ends, which lost 5 bases and 0 bases, there was a span of 7 bases. With respect to this clonotype: What it binds is unknown.

Every TCR beta cDNA library bore unique molecular identifiers. Out of about 0.95 to 10 million T cells, about 500,000 cDNA molecules were generated. TCRdb redid the calling of the PCR reads with MiXCR, one entry per CDR3 protein. The data hold hundreds of thousands of distinct CDR3 sequences, with about 50% observed a single time. General observations from the study: Samples from one preparation batch, clustered by F measure, grouped strongly together. Patients had higher frequencies than controls of five or six TRBV segments, including TRBV5-6, TRBV5-1 and TRBV20-1. Relative to controls, patients with multiple sclerosis showed significantly lower normalized Chao1 diversity.

The sequencing sample was made of blood. This chain uses TRBV2 with TRBJ1-4, with D unclear. The clonotype originates from a girl aged 10-17 years with multiple sclerosis. The CDR3 DNA reads as TGTGCCAGCAGTCGAGCTTCAACTAATGAAAAACTGTTTTTT. It codes for CASSRASTNEKLFF.